Below are 18 T cell receptor beta chains sequenced from a single sample in a study of human T cells and chemical hapten exposure. Described time point: pre-sensitization, week 0. Treatment in this sample: therapeutic diphenylcyclopropenone sensitization with weekly scalp DPC. TCRdb reprocessed the RACE reads with MiXCR, giving one entry per CDR3 protein. This sample has 300,000 to 450,000 distinct CDR3 sequences, with over 5% found just once. The source was whole blood, collected in connection with sensitization to the hapten diphenylcyclopropenone (DPC). These receptors originate from a woman between 18 and 29 years old with alopecia areata. Some clones in this sample may be carry-over from other donors' samples.

This clonotype was detected many times. This chain links TRBV12-3 or TRBV12-4 with TRBJ1-3; D might be TRBD1 (6 bases). This CDR3 comprises 14 residues. V was pared by 5 bases and J by 4 bases, with 12 bases between. CDR3: CASSNQGTGNTIYF. In DNA, the CDR3 is TGTGCCAGCAGTAATCAGGGGACAGGAAACACCATATATTTT.

This clonotype was counted between two and nine times. The chain links TRBV12-3 or TRBV12-4 to TRBJ1-5, with 9 bases fitting TRBD1. This CDR3 comprises 14 residues. Trimming cost V 5 bases and J 8 bases; bases outside gene matches: 7. CDR3 nucleotides: TGTGCCAGCAGTGACGGGGACAGGGCGAAGCCCCAGCATTTT. Its protein is CASSDGDRAKPQHF.

The J gene is TRBJ2-7, the V gene TRBV20-1, with D possibly TRBD1 on 6 matching bases. Germline V gene lookup returns CDR1 DFQATT and CDR2 SNEGSKA (reference sequence). V was clipped by 5 bases and J by 3 bases, with 14 bases between them. The CDR3 is made up of 13 amino acids. The CDR3 loop reads CSAPGQTNYEQYF. Written as DNA, the CDR3 is TGCAGTGCTCCAGGACAGACTAACTACGAGCAGTACTTC.

This sequence joins TRBV7-2 and TRBJ2-5, with D maybe TRBD1 (5 bases). The CDR3 loop spans 16 amino acids. Trimming took 0 bases from V and 0 from J, leaving 11 bases between them. Per the germline V gene, CDR1 is SGHTA and CDR2 is FQGNSA. The CDR3 protein is CASSLAATADQETQYF. The CDR3 DNA sequence: TGTGCCAGCAGCTTAGCGGCGACAGCAGACCAAGAGACCCAGTACTTC.

The CDR3 is CASSLVRDHLLEQYF. CDR3 nucleotide sequence: TGTGCCAGCAGTTTAGTTCGGGACCATCTTTTGGAGCAGTACTTC. The chain is built from TRBV12-3 or TRBV12-4 and TRBJ2-7; D tentatively reads TRBD1 or TRBD2 (5 bases each). V lost 1 base and J 7 bases, leaving 17 bases between the germline ends. The CDR3 contains 15 residues.

This chain links TRBV28 with TRBJ2-3; 8 bases are shared with TRBD2. Germline V gene data show CDR1 as MDHEN and CDR2 as SYDVKM. Unmatched junction bases numbered 1, after V lost 2 bases and J lost 0 bases. The CDR3 sequence is 15 residues long. The CDR3 region has the DNA TGTGCCAGCAGTTTACGACTAGCGAGCACAGATACGCAGTATTTT. Translating gives CASSLRLASTDTQYF.

The chain employs TRBV5-6 and TRBJ2-1; D unresolved. CDR1 SGHDT and CDR2 YYEEEE come from the germline V gene. V lost 3 bases, J lost 7 bases, and 14 bases lay in between. The CDR3 length is 14 residues. Here the CDR3 DNA reads TGTGCCAGCAGCTGGGAAGCTAGGCCTAATGAGCAGTTCTTC. As protein: CASSWEARPNEQFF.

The DNA for the CDR3 is TGTGCCAGCAGCCGGGACAGGGGTGGTAACGGGGAGCTGTTTTTT. Its protein product is CASSRDRGGNGELFF. The chain links TRBV6-5 to TRBJ2-2; TRBD1 matches 10 bases. V lost 6 bases to trimming and J lost 7 bases; unmatched junction nucleotides: 8. Germline lookup yields CDR1 MNHEY and CDR2 SVGAGI. This CDR3 is built from 15 residues.

The chain uses TRBV6-2 or TRBV6-3 and TRBJ2-2, with 7 nucleotides matching TRBD2. The CDR3 has 16 amino acids. With V trimmed by 7 bases and J by 6 bases, 14 bases remained unmatched. Looked up from germline, CDR1 is MNHEY and CDR2 is SVGEGT. The CDR3 bases are TGTGCCAGCAATGAGGAGGGCAGCGGGGCGGCCGGGGAGCTGTTTTTT. Translated, it gives CASNEEGSGAAGELFF.

This clonotype was counted only a few times. The chain employs TRBV5-1 and TRBJ1-1; D unresolved. Trimming removed 4 bases from V and 1 base from J, with 11 bases in between. Germline V gives CDR1 SGHRS, CDR2 YFSETQ. The CDR3 runs to 14 residues. CDR3 nucleotides: TGCGCCAGCAGCGCCCAGTTTGAGAACACTGAAGCTTTCTTT. It yields the protein CASSAQFENTEAFF.

This clonotype was seen ten or more times. The rearrangement links TRBV2 to TRBJ2-3; 10 bases map to TRBD1. Germline CDR1 is SNHLY and CDR2 is FYNNEI. The CDR3 spans 16 residues. V lost 4 bases, J lost 6 bases, and 10 bases stayed unmatched. This CDR3 is CASSVVPGTGADTQYF. Here the CDR3 DNA reads TGTGCCAGCAGTGTGGTCCCCGGGACAGGGGCGGATACGCAGTATTTT.

This clonotype came up a few times. One base away lies a much larger clone, so this may be a sequencing read error. V is TRBV5-6 and J is TRBJ1-2; 7 bases map to TRBD1. CDR1 and CDR2 from the germline V gene are SGHDT and YYEEEE. V lost 4 bases, J lost 4 bases, and 4 bases stayed unmatched. The CDR3 extends over 13 amino acids. CDR3 bases: TGTGCCAGCAGCGGGGGACAGCGCTATGGCTACACCTTC. Its translation is CASSGGQRYGYTF. The full variable domain, rest sourced from reference TRBV5-6 and TRBJ1-2, is DAGVTQSPTHLIKTRGQQVTLRCSPKSGHDTVSWYQQALGQGPQFIFQYYEEEERQRGNFPDRFSGHQFPNYSSELNVNALLLGDSALYLCASSGGQRYGYTFGSGTRLTVV.

V gene TRBV6-5 combines with J gene TRBJ2-1, with TRBD1 as a possible D gene (5 bases). V lost 8 bases, J lost 4 bases, and 9 bases lay in between. Germline V CDR1 and CDR2: MNHEY, SVGAGI. The length of the CDR3 is 12 residues. CDR3 DNA: TGTGCCAGCGGCTACAGGTACAATGAGCAGTTCTTC. It is translated as CASGYRYNEQFF.

This chain connects TRBV12-3 or TRBV12-4 to TRBJ2-7; D may be TRBD1 (5 bases). With 4 bases removed from V and 0 bases from J, the gap between germline ends came to 13 bases. The CDR3 totals 15 residues. CDR3 amino acids: CASSSRETVSYEQYF. In DNA, the CDR3 is TGTGCCAGCAGTTCCCGTGAGACAGTCTCCTACGAGCAGTACTTC.

The sample holds many counts of this clonotype. The gene calls are TRBV5-4 and TRBJ2-7; no firm D call. Germline V gene lookup returns CDR1 SGHNT and CDR2 YYREEE (reference sequence). The CDR3 consists of 14 residues. Trimming stripped 3 bases from V and 7 bases from J, with 17 bases between. The CDR3 DNA is TGTGCCAGCAGCTCCCTGAACCCGACGGAAGAGCAGTACTTC. It yields the protein CASSSLNPTEEQYF.

This clonotype has at least ten counts. The chain is built from TRBV6-5 and TRBJ1-1, with D possibly TRBD1 on 5 matching bases. This CDR3 is built from 13 residues. Trimming pared 8 bases from V and 1 base from J, leaving 11 bases between. Germline CDR1 and CDR2: MNHEY and SVGAGI. CDR3 coding DNA: TGTGCCAGCTTGGGACCGTGGAACACTGAAGCTTTCTTT. It codes for CASLGPWNTEAFF.

The rearrangement joins TRBV6-6 to TRBJ2-6; D gene uncertain. This CDR3 has 16 residues. Germline-derived CDR1 and CDR2 are MNHNY and SVGAGI (reference sequence). The V and J ends lost 0 bases and 2 bases respectively, with 8 bases between them. In DNA, the CDR3 is TGTGCCAGCAGTTACTCGGTCACAGCTGGGGCCAACGTCCTGACTTTC. Its translation: CASSYSVTAGANVLTF.

The chain recombines TRBV12-3 or TRBV12-4 with TRBJ2-1, with D possibly TRBD1 on 5 matching bases. The CDR3 covers 18 residues. The germline V and J ends were trimmed by 7 bases and 0 bases, with 22 bases remaining between them. In DNA form, the CDR3 reads TGTGCCAGCACCCTAGGGCCTACATGGGGCATCTCCTACAATGAGCAGTTCTTC. Amino acid sequence: CASTLGPTWGISYNEQFF.